This T cell receptor beta chain was captured by sequencing in a study of CXCR3-negative and CXCR3-positive naive CD8 T cells. Per germline, CDR1 SQVTM and CDR2 ANQGSEA. The CDR3 consists of 14 residues. The libraries of TRB cDNA were constructed through 5' RACE using UMI labels. From its re-call of the 5' RACE reads, TCRdb lists each CDR3 protein once, without DNA. The sample table includes some 40,000 distinct CDR3 sequences. The clonotype was recovered from a human donor in good health. Some clones in this sample may be carry-over from other donors' samples. The chain joins TRBV29-1 to TRBJ2-1; absent DNA, TCRdb's TRBD1 call cannot be checked. The source material was memory CD8+ T cells from blood. CDR3 loop: CSVTGTGVPNEQFF.